A single sample is the source of the 22 T cell receptor beta chains below, sequenced in a study of CD8 T cells in ankylosing spondylitis. Findings and caveats of the study: Ankylosing spondylitis blood seemed to carry a telltale TCR beta motif made of under ten highly homologous variants.

Antigens of these TCRs are unknown. MiXCR was run by TCRdb on the 5' RACE reads, yielding one entry per CDR3 protein. The profile shows 750,000 to 850,000 distinct CDR3 sequences, 10% to 15% of them singletons. The specimen was blood, either unsorted or a sorted T cell fraction (not recorded which). These receptors were obtained from a male donor with ankylosing spondylitis.

This clonotype has more than one count but fewer than ten. The rearrangement uses TRBV6-1 and TRBJ2-1; D perhaps matches TRBD2 (6 bases). With 6 bases removed from V and 3 bases from J, the gap between germline ends came to 12 bases. The germline V gene has CDR1 MNHNS and CDR2 SASEGT. The CDR3 extends over 14 amino acids. CDR3 protein: CASSRDWSYNEQFF. CDR3 bases: TGTGCCAGCAGCCGGGACTGGAGCTACAATGAGCAGTTCTTC.

A few counts support this clonotype. This chain links TRBV4-3 with TRBJ1-2; D is possibly TRBD1 (6 bases). The V gene's germline CDR1 is LGHNA and CDR2 YSLEER. Trimming removed 4 bases at V and 2 bases at J, with 23 bases between. CDR3 length equals 18 residues. The CDR3 region has the DNA TGCGCCAGCAGCCGACGAACCGGCGTAACAGGGAGCAACTATGGCTACACCTTC. This encodes CASSRRTGVTGSNYGYTF.

V gene TRBV10-3 combines with J gene TRBJ2-7; 8 nucleotides match TRBD1. V lost 3 bases, J lost 4 bases, and 5 bases stayed unmatched. The CDR3 runs to 14 residues. Looked up from germline, CDR1 is ENHRY and CDR2 is SYGVKD. DNA for the CDR3: TGTGCCATCAGTGAACAGGGGGAAGTATACGAGCAGTACTTC. Translated, it gives CAISEQGEVYEQYF.

The sample holds many counts of this clonotype. The V and J genes are TRBV7-2 and TRBJ1-1; 7 bases are shared with TRBD1. V was pared by 5 bases and J by 10 bases, with 10 bases of the junction left unmatched. Germline CDR1 and CDR2: SGHTA and FQGNSA. This CDR3 is built from 13 residues. As DNA, the CDR3 is TGTGCCAGCAGCGTTGTTAGGGGGCCGGTAGCTTTCTTT. It yields the protein CASSVVRGPVAFF.

This clonotype has a count of ten or more. The V gene is TRBV5-1, the J gene TRBJ1-1; D ambiguous. V gave up 2 bases and J gave up 0 bases, with 8 bases separating them. This CDR3 region has 14 residues. Germline V gives CDR1 SGHRS, CDR2 YFSETQ. The CDR3: CASSFGILNTEAFF. The CDR3 DNA is TGCGCCAGCAGCTTCGGCATCTTGAACACTGAAGCTTTCTTT.

The rearrangement links TRBV5-8 to TRBJ2-3; perhaps TRBD2 as D (6 bases). CDR1 and CDR2 from the germline V gene are SGHTS and YDEGEE. This CDR3 is built from 12 residues. V lost 6 bases, J lost 10 bases, and 15 bases lay in between. The CDR3 reads CASILRSGAQYF. The CDR3 nucleotides are TGTGCCAGCATCCTGAGGTCGGGGGCGCAGTATTTT.

The chain combines TRBV6-6 with TRBJ1-5; no clear D gene. The CDR3 loop spans 13 amino acids. Trimming stripped 7 bases from V and 7 bases from J, with 14 bases between. In germline, CDR1 is MNHNY, CDR2 SVGAGI (reference sequence). This chain's CDR3 is CASTKESHQPQHF. The CDR3 DNA is TGTGCCAGCACCAAGGAGAGTCACCAGCCCCAGCATTTT.

The V call is TRBV20-1, the J call TRBJ1-2, with D maybe TRBD1 (6 bases). V was cut by 7 bases and J by 4 bases, with 16 bases left in between. The CDR3 runs to 13 residues. The V gene's germline CDR1 is DFQATT and CDR2 SNEGSKA (reference sequence). The CDR3 DNA sequence: TGCAGTGTTGGTACAGGGCAGGTCTATGGCTACACCTTC. This translates into CSVGTGQVYGYTF.

The chain is built from TRBV12-3 or TRBV12-4 and TRBJ2-1; TRBD2 is a possible D gene (6 bases). This CDR3 has 12 residues. V was trimmed by 5 bases and J by 11 bases, leaving 13 bases between them. The CDR3 DNA reads as TGTGCCAGCAGTGGGGGACTGGGGAAGCAGTTCTTC. Residues: CASSGGLGKQFF.

This clonotype was found many times. This chain links TRBV7-2 with TRBJ2-5; no definite D call. Trimming removed 1 base at V and 5 bases at J, with 8 bases between. The CDR3 is made up of 13 amino acids. Germline CDR1 and CDR2: SGHTA and FQGNSA. The CDR3 is CASSLGTLETQYF. CDR3 nucleotide sequence: TGTGCCAGCAGCTTAGGCACCCTCGAGACCCAGTACTTC.

This clonotype was seen a few times. This chain connects TRBV20-1 to TRBJ2-7; TRBD2 matches 9 bases. Trimming took 6 bases from V and 4 from J; bases not matched to a gene: 7. The CDR3 contains 13 residues. CDR1 is DFQATT and CDR2 is SNEGSKA in the germline V gene (reference sequence). The chain's CDR3 is CSAAGGRGYEQYF. Written as DNA, the CDR3 is TGCAGTGCCGCAGGCGGGAGGGGGTACGAGCAGTACTTC.

The table lists this clonotype with a count of one. This rearrangement joins TRBV2 to TRBJ2-1; D gene uncertain. TRBJ2-7 explains the end of the DNA better; the J call may be wrong. The CDR3 spans 15 residues. From germline, CDR1 is SNHLY and CDR2 FYNNEI. CDR3 in amino acids: CASSVSPLSYNEQYF. The CDR3 nucleotides read TGTGCCAGCAGTGTTAGTCCCCTCTCCTACAATGAGCAGTACTTC.

This clonotype was seen only a few times. The CDR3 spells CASSPQRDTGELFF. In DNA, the CDR3 is TGTGCCAGCAGCCCGCAGCGGGACACCGGGGAGCTGTTTTTT. The chain has TRBV7-2 and TRBJ2-2; TRBD2 might be the D (6 bases). The CDR3 covers 14 residues. Germline CDR1 is SGHTA and CDR2 is FQGNSA. The ends were cut back, 5 bases at V and 3 bases at J, with 10 bases in the middle.

This clonotype turned up a few times. The V and J genes are TRBV18 and TRBJ1-5; the match to TRBD1 covers 11 bases. CDR3 length equals 18 residues. Germline CDR1 is KGHSH and CDR2 is LQKENI. V was pared by 5 bases and J by 4 bases, with 13 bases of the junction left unmatched. The CDR3 region is CASSATGQGVMGNQPQHF. The CDR3 nucleotides are TGTGCCAGCTCAGCGACGGGACAGGGGGTAATGGGGAATCAGCCCCAGCATTTT. The full variable domain, in which reference TRBV18 and TRBJ1-5 provide the parts outside the CDR3, is NAGVMQNPRHLVRRRGQEARLRCSPMKGHSHVYWYRQLPEEGLKFMVYLQKENIIDESGMPKERFSAEFPKEGPSILRIQQVVRGDSAAYFCASSATGQGVMGNQPQHFGDGTRLSIL.

The rearrangement uses TRBV6-5 and TRBJ1-1; D gene ambiguous. This CDR3 is 12 amino acids long. Germline V gene data show CDR1 as MNHEY and CDR2 as SVGAGI. V shed 6 bases and J shed 7 bases, with 12 bases lying between them. In nucleotides, the CDR3 is TGTGCCAGCAGGACGGAGTTCTATGAAGCTTTCTTT. This translates into CASRTEFYEAFF.

The chain links TRBV28 to TRBJ2-2; D possibly corresponds to TRBD2 (5 bases). The V gene's germline CDR1 is MDHEN and CDR2 SYDVKM. The CDR3 consists of 18 residues. V dropped 3 bases and J dropped 3 bases, with 20 bases sitting between them. CDR3 nucleotide sequence: TGTGCCAGCAGTTTTAGCGTCTTAAAATCCACCGACACCGGGGAGCTGTTTTTT. The encoded protein is CASSFSVLKSTDTGELFF.

This clonotype was seen ten or more times. CDR3 nucleotide sequence: TGCAGTGCTAGGAGCCTCCTTTTCTCCTACGAGCAGTACTTC. Its translation: CSARSLLFSYEQYF. This chain uses TRBV20-1 with TRBJ2-7; D unresolved. The V gene lost 3 bases and the J gene lost 0 bases, with 12 bases spanning the gap. The germline V gene has CDR1 DFQATT and CDR2 SNEGSKA (reference sequence). The CDR3 is 14 residues long.

This clonotype occurred a few times. The chain links TRBV5-1 to TRBJ2-3, with D maybe TRBD2 (5 bases). Germline lookup yields CDR1 SGHRS and CDR2 YFSETQ. The CDR3 has 15 amino acids. With 4 bases removed from V and 2 bases from J, the gap between germline ends came to 14 bases. The CDR3 DNA reads TGCGCCAGCAGCGGACTCCTACTAACCACAGATACGCAGTATTTT. Translating gives CASSGLLLTTDTQYF. Full variable domain (outside the CDR3, taken from reference TRBV5-1 and TRBJ2-3): KAGVTQTPRYLIKTRGQQVTLSCSPISGHRSVSWYQQTPGQGLQFLFEYFSETQRNKGNFPGRFSGRQFSNSRSEMNVSTLELGDSALYLCASSGLLLTTDTQYFGPGTRLTVL.

The rearrangement links TRBV12-3 or TRBV12-4 to TRBJ2-1; TRBD1 agrees at 11 bases. The CDR3 is 12 amino acids. With V trimmed by 8 bases and J by 10 bases, 4 bases remained unmatched. CDR3 region: CASGGDRGEQFF. For the CDR3, the DNA is TGTGCCAGCGGGGGGGACAGGGGGGAGCAGTTCTTC.

This clonotype showed up many times. The rearrangement links TRBV4-2 to TRBJ1-2, with D hard to call. The V gene lost 1 base and the J gene lost 8 bases, with 17 bases spanning the gap. The germline gives CDR1 LGHNA, CDR2 YNFKEQ. The CDR3 has 15 amino acids. CDR3 DNA: TGTGCCAGCAGCCAAGGATCCGGACTCCTTGTCGGCTACACCTTC. This gives the protein CASSQGSGLLVGYTF.

CDR3 region: CASSPRGRPDTGELFF. The CDR3 nucleotides read TGTGCCAGCAGCCCCAGAGGGAGGCCGGACACCGGGGAGCTGTTTTTT. The chain carries TRBV11-2 and TRBJ2-2; TRBD2 is a possible D gene (6 bases). This CDR3 contains 16 residues. In germline, CDR1 is SGHAT, CDR2 FQNNGV. Trimming took off 5 bases at V and 3 bases at J, with 16 bases between the two ends.

At least ten counts were recorded for this clonotype. CDR3 loop: CSVGTGGYEQYF. Here the CDR3 DNA reads TGCAGCGTTGGGACAGGGGGATACGAGCAGTACTTC. The chain couples TRBV29-1 to TRBJ2-7, with 10 bases that match TRBD1. The V gene end was trimmed by 4 bases and the J gene end by 4 bases; junction bases not matched to a gene: 1. The CDR3 is 12 amino acids. Germline V lookup: CDR1 SQVTM, CDR2 ANQGSEA.